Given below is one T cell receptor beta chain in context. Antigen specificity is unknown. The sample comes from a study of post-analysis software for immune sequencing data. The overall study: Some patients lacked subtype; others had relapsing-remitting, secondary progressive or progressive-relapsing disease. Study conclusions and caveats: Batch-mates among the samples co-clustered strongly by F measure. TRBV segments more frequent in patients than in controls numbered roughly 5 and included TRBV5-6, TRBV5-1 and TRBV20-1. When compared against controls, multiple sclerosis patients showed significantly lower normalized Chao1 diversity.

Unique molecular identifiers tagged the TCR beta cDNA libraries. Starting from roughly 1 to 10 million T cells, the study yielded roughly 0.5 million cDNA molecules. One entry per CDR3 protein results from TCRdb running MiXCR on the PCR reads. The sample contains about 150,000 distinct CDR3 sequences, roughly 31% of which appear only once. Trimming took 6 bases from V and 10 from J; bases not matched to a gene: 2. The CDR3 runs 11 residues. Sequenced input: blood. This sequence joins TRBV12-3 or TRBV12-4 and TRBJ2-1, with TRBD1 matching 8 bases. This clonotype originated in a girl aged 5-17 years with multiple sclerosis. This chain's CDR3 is CASSRTGEQFF. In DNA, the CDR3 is TGTGCCAGCAGCCGGACAGGGGAGCAGTTCTTC.